This is a list of T cell receptor beta chains from one sample in a study of T cell repertoires in cytomegalovirus infection. TCRdb ran MiXCR on the reads and lists one entry per CDR3 protein. Of under 800,000 distinct CDR3 sequences in the sample, 24% are singletons; the top ten hold less than 9.5%. Sample: CD8+ T cells from PBMCs. These receptors originate from a human donor in good health (CMV status not recorded). Some clones in this sample may be carry-over from other donors' samples. The CDR3 runs from the conserved cysteine through the conserved F or W. The order of the fields is clone size, D gene, V gene, CDR3 length, J gene, CDR3 DNA, CDR3 protein. The D gene is left open where the match is weak. Rows give clone size only sometimes, using once, few, many, or a class for an expanded clone.

clone_size: few
d_call: -
v_call: TRBV7-6
cdr3_length: 13
j_call: TRBJ2-7
cdr3_nt: TGTGCCAGCAGCTCCGACATAATCTACGAGCAGTACTTC
cdr3_aa: CASSSDIIYEQYF

clone_size: -
d_call: -
v_call: TRBV28
cdr3_length: 14
j_call: TRBJ1-1
cdr3_nt: TGTGCCAGCAGACCGTTGTCAGGGGTCCCTGAAGCTTTCTTT
cdr3_aa: CASRPLSGVPEAFF

clone_size: -
d_call: -
v_call: TRBV25-1
cdr3_length: 15
j_call: TRBJ2-2
cdr3_nt: TGTGCCAGCTCCTTGGACAGCGTGGGCACCGGGGAGCTGTTTTTT
cdr3_aa: CASSLDSVGTGELFF

clone_size: -
d_call: -
v_call: TRBV19
cdr3_length: 13
j_call: TRBJ1-1
cdr3_nt: TGTGCCAGTAGGGCAGGAATGAACACTGAAGCTTTCTTT
cdr3_aa: CASRAGMNTEAFF

clone_size: many
d_call: TRBD2
v_call: TRBV7-3
cdr3_length: 15
j_call: TRBJ2-3
cdr3_nt: TGTGCCAGCAGCCCAAATCGGGGGGACACAGATACGCAGTATTTT
cdr3_aa: CASSPNRGDTDTQYF

clone_size: -
d_call: -
v_call: TRBV20-1
cdr3_length: 14
j_call: TRBJ2-7
cdr3_nt: TGCAGTGCTAGAGATCGCGGTAAAGAGTACGAGCAGTACTTC
cdr3_aa: CSARDRGKEYEQYF

clone_size: -
d_call: TRBD1
v_call: TRBV5-3
cdr3_length: 19
j_call: TRBJ1-1
cdr3_nt: TGTGCCAGCAGCTTGGGAGGCCCAACAGGGGGCAGGGGAAACACTGAAGCTTTCTTT
cdr3_aa: CASSLGGPTGGRGNTEAFF

clone_size: -
d_call: -
v_call: TRBV12-3/TRBV12-4
cdr3_length: 14
j_call: TRBJ1-1
cdr3_nt: TGTGCCAGCAGTTGGGGGGGGCTGGACACTGAAGCTTTCTTT
cdr3_aa: CASSWGGLDTEAFF

clone_size: few
d_call: -
v_call: TRBV9
cdr3_length: 15
j_call: TRBJ2-3
cdr3_nt: TGTGCCAGCAGTAAACCGGGACAAAGTAAAAATACGCAGTATTTT
cdr3_aa: CASSKPGQSKNTQYF

clone_size: many
d_call: TRBD2
v_call: TRBV20-1
cdr3_length: 14
j_call: TRBJ2-1
cdr3_nt: TGCAGTGCGCCGGGACTAGCCTACTACAATGAGCAGTTCTTC
cdr3_aa: CSAPGLAYYNEQFF

clone_size: -
d_call: -
v_call: TRBV27
cdr3_length: 15
j_call: TRBJ2-7
cdr3_nt: TGTGCCAGCAGTTTTATGAGGGGTTTAACCTACGAGCAGTACTTC
cdr3_aa: CASSFMRGLTYEQYF

clone_size: -
d_call: -
v_call: TRBV25-1
cdr3_length: 14
j_call: TRBJ1-1
cdr3_nt: TGTGCCAGCAGTTCTCTCAGCGTGAACACTGAAGCTTTCTTT
cdr3_aa: CASSSLSVNTEAFF

clone_size: -
d_call: -
v_call: TRBV4-3
cdr3_length: 14
j_call: TRBJ2-3
cdr3_nt: TGCGCCAGCAGCCAAGAGGAGTTTTCAGATACGCAGTATTTT
cdr3_aa: CASSQEEFSDTQYF

clone_size: few
d_call: -
v_call: TRBV6-5
cdr3_length: 11
j_call: TRBJ2-5
cdr3_nt: TGTGCCAGCAGTTACGGGGAGGCCCAGTACTTC
cdr3_aa: CASSYGEAQYF

clone_size: -
d_call: TRBD1
v_call: TRBV9
cdr3_length: 15
j_call: TRBJ2-2
cdr3_nt: TGTGCCAGCAGCGTGGGGACAGGGACCTCCGGGGAGCTGTTTTTT
cdr3_aa: CASSVGTGTSGELFF

clone_size: -
d_call: -
v_call: TRBV7-9
cdr3_length: 14
j_call: TRBJ1-2
cdr3_nt: TGTGCCAGCAGCTTAGCAGGGGAACACTATGGCTACACCTTC
cdr3_aa: CASSLAGEHYGYTF

clone_size: many
d_call: -
v_call: TRBV7-6
cdr3_length: 16
j_call: TRBJ1-4
cdr3_nt: TGTGCCAGCAGCTTAGGGAGGGGGACTTGGAATGAAAAACTGTTTTTT
cdr3_aa: CASSLGRGTWNEKLFF

clone_size: few
d_call: -
v_call: TRBV2
cdr3_length: 16
j_call: TRBJ2-5
cdr3_nt: TGTGCCAGCAGTGAAGGCGAGTGGATGTACCAAGAGACCCAGTACTTC
cdr3_aa: CASSEGEWMYQETQYF

clone_size: few
d_call: TRBD1
v_call: TRBV6-1
cdr3_length: 13
j_call: TRBJ1-2
cdr3_nt: TGTGCCAGCAGTGAAGACAGGGGCTATGGCTACACCTTC
cdr3_aa: CASSEDRGYGYTF

clone_size: -
d_call: TRBD2
v_call: TRBV7-2
cdr3_length: 15
j_call: TRBJ2-5
cdr3_nt: TGTGCCAGCAGCTTAACGGAAGCGGGGCAAGAGACCCAGTACTTC
cdr3_aa: CASSLTEAGQETQYF

clone_size: -
d_call: TRBD2
v_call: TRBV4-3
cdr3_length: 16
j_call: TRBJ2-1
cdr3_nt: TGCGCCAGCAGCCAAGAACTAGCGGGGGGGGGGACTGAGCAGTTCTTC
cdr3_aa: CASSQELAGGGTEQFF

clone_size: few
d_call: -
v_call: TRBV20-1
cdr3_length: 14
j_call: TRBJ2-3
cdr3_nt: TGCAGTGCGAGACGGCTCTATCGCACAGATACGCAGTATTTT
cdr3_aa: CSARRLYRTDTQYF

clone_size: few
d_call: -
v_call: TRBV28
cdr3_length: 14
j_call: TRBJ2-2
cdr3_nt: TGTGCCAGCAGTTCCCCAGCGGACACCGGGGAGCTGTTTTTT
cdr3_aa: CASSSPADTGELFF

clone_size: many
d_call: TRBD2
v_call: TRBV6-1
cdr3_length: 15
j_call: TRBJ2-1
cdr3_nt: TGTGCCAGCAGTTATCAGCGGGGGGGCCTGGATGAGCAGTTCTTC
cdr3_aa: CASSYQRGGLDEQFF

clone_size: -
d_call: TRBD1
v_call: TRBV28
cdr3_length: 15
j_call: TRBJ2-3
cdr3_nt: TGTGCCAGCAGCCAGGGGGCGGAGAAATCGGATACGCAGTATTTT
cdr3_aa: CASSQGAEKSDTQYF

clone_size: -
d_call: TRBD1
v_call: TRBV7-2
cdr3_length: 15
j_call: TRBJ2-2
cdr3_nt: TGTGCCAGCAGCAACCGGGACAGGGGCACCGGGGAGCTGGTTTTT
cdr3_aa: CASSNRDRGTGELVF

clone_size: few
d_call: TRBD1
v_call: TRBV25-1
cdr3_length: 15
j_call: TRBJ2-7
cdr3_nt: TGTGCCAGCAGTGCCCTGGACAGGGGGGCCTACGAGCAGTACTTC
cdr3_aa: CASSALDRGAYEQYF

clone_size: -
d_call: -
v_call: TRBV4-3
cdr3_length: 14
j_call: TRBJ1-2
cdr3_nt: TGCGCCAGCAGCCAAGGTCAGGCGGGCTATGGCTACACCTTC
cdr3_aa: CASSQGQAGYGYTF

clone_size: few
d_call: -
v_call: TRBV10-3
cdr3_length: 14
j_call: TRBJ1-2
cdr3_nt: TGTGCCATCAGTGTGTACGAAGCTAACTATGGCTACACCTTC
cdr3_aa: CAISVYEANYGYTF

clone_size: -
d_call: TRBD2
v_call: TRBV7-6
cdr3_length: 15
j_call: TRBJ2-3
cdr3_nt: TGTGCCAGCAGCCTGACTAGCGCAACCACAGATACGCAGTATTTT
cdr3_aa: CASSLTSATTDTQYF

clone_size: few
d_call: TRBD2
v_call: TRBV5-6
cdr3_length: 16
j_call: TRBJ2-2
cdr3_nt: TGTGCCAGCAGCTTGTTCGGGACTAGATACACCGGGGAGCTGTTTTTT
cdr3_aa: CASSLFGTRYTGELFF

clone_size: -
d_call: -
v_call: TRBV19
cdr3_length: 13
j_call: TRBJ1-2
cdr3_nt: TGTGCCAGTAGATCCCGGCCGATCTATGGCTACACCTTC
cdr3_aa: CASRSRPIYGYTF

clone_size: -
d_call: -
v_call: TRBV14
cdr3_length: 14
j_call: TRBJ2-7
cdr3_nt: TGTGCCAGCAGCCAAGAAGGGAGGTTGGACGAGCAGTACTTC
cdr3_aa: CASSQEGRLDEQYF

clone_size: few
d_call: TRBD2
v_call: TRBV12-3/TRBV12-4
cdr3_length: 17
j_call: TRBJ2-3
cdr3_nt: TGTGCCAGCAGTTTAGACAATAGCGGGGGGCCCACAGATACGCAGTATTTT
cdr3_aa: CASSLDNSGGPTDTQYF

clone_size: many
d_call: -
v_call: TRBV7-8
cdr3_length: 15
j_call: TRBJ2-7
cdr3_nt: TGTGCCAGCAGCTTAGAGGGGCTAGGGGCCCACGAGCAGTACTTC
cdr3_aa: CASSLEGLGAHEQYF

clone_size: -
d_call: -
v_call: TRBV28
cdr3_length: 15
j_call: TRBJ1-1
cdr3_nt: TGTGCCAGCAGTGCAGGGTTCGGGGGTTACACTGAAGCTTTCTTT
cdr3_aa: CASSAGFGGYTEAFF

clone_size: few
d_call: -
v_call: TRBV11-2
cdr3_length: 15
j_call: TRBJ2-2
cdr3_nt: TGTGCCAGTTCCGGGGCCTTTCTCCCCACCGGGGAGCTGTTTTTT
cdr3_aa: CASSGAFLPTGELFF

clone_size: -
d_call: -
v_call: TRBV20-1
cdr3_length: 12
j_call: TRBJ2-1
cdr3_nt: TGCAGTGCCGCCCATGACTACAATGAGCAGTTCTTC
cdr3_aa: CSAAHDYNEQFF

clone_size: many
d_call: TRBD2
v_call: TRBV7-2
cdr3_length: 16
j_call: TRBJ2-5
cdr3_nt: TGTGCCAGCAGCTCAATACTAGCGGGGAAGGAAGAGACCCAGTACTTC
cdr3_aa: CASSSILAGKEETQYF

clone_size: many
d_call: TRBD2
v_call: TRBV20-1
cdr3_length: 20
j_call: TRBJ2-3
cdr3_nt: TGCAGTGCGGATCTTTATACTAGCGGGGGGCCCGATACTAGCACAGATACGCAGTATTTT
cdr3_aa: CSADLYTSGGPDTSTDTQYF